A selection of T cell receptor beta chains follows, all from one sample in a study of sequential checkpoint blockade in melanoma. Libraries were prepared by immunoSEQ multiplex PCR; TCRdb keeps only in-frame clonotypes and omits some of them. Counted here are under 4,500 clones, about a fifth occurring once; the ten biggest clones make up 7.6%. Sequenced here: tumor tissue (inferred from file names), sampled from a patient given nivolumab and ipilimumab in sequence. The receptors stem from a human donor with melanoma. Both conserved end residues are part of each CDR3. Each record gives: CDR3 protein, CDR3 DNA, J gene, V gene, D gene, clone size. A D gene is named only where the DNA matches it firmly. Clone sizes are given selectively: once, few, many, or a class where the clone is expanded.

cdr3_aa: CASSMSSDTQYF
cdr3_nt: TGTGCCAGTAGTATGAGTTCTGATACGCAGTATTTT
j_call: TRBJ2-3
v_call: TRBV19
d_call: -
clone_size: -

cdr3_aa: CASTLQGLNSPLHF
cdr3_nt: TGTGCCAGCACCCTCCAGGGACTTAATTCACCCCTCCACTTT
j_call: TRBJ1-6
v_call: TRBV11-3
d_call: -
clone_size: medium-sized

cdr3_aa: CAWKVFAGDRYNEQFF
cdr3_nt: TGTGCCTGGAAGGTGTTTGCGGGGGACCGCTACAATGAGCAGTTCTTC
j_call: TRBJ2-1
v_call: TRBV30
d_call: TRBD2
clone_size: -

cdr3_aa: CASSAPGGMAEAFF
cdr3_nt: TGTGCCAGCAGCGCCCCGGGGGGTATGGCTGAAGCTTTCTTT
j_call: TRBJ1-1
v_call: TRBV9
d_call: -
clone_size: few

cdr3_aa: CASSPRGLAGGRGGELFF
cdr3_nt: TGTGCCAGCAGCCCGAGAGGTCTAGCGGGGGGGCGAGGCGGGGAGCTGTTTTTT
j_call: TRBJ2-2
v_call: TRBV11-3
d_call: TRBD2
clone_size: many

cdr3_aa: CASSLLAPDTGELFF
cdr3_nt: TGTGCCAGCAGCTTACTTGCCCCCGACACCGGGGAGCTGTTTTTT
j_call: TRBJ2-2
v_call: TRBV11-3
d_call: -
clone_size: few

cdr3_aa: CAWSVGGENSPLHF
cdr3_nt: TGTGCCTGGAGTGTGGGGGGGGAGAATTCACCCCTCCACTTT
j_call: TRBJ1-6
v_call: TRBV30
d_call: -
clone_size: few

cdr3_aa: CASSLYQGTNEKLFF
cdr3_nt: TGTGCCAGCAGCTTATACCAGGGGACTAATGAAAAACTGTTTTTT
j_call: TRBJ1-4
v_call: TRBV11-3
d_call: -
clone_size: medium-sized

cdr3_aa: CASRGAGGAYGYTF
cdr3_nt: TGTGCCAGCAGGGGCGCAGGGGGTGCATATGGCTACACCTTC
j_call: TRBJ1-2
v_call: TRBV6-8
d_call: TRBD1
clone_size: few

cdr3_aa: CASRPDGPSNQPQHF
cdr3_nt: TGCGCCAGCAGGCCGGACGGACCTAGCAATCAGCCCCAGCATTTT
j_call: TRBJ1-5
v_call: TRBV10-2
d_call: -
clone_size: -

cdr3_aa: CAWDRGSDEQFF
cdr3_nt: TGTGCCTGGGACAGGGGATCGGATGAGCAGTTCTTC
j_call: TRBJ2-1
v_call: TRBV30
d_call: TRBD1
clone_size: -

cdr3_aa: CASSTLTGNNSPLHF
cdr3_nt: TGTGCCAGCAGCACCCTGACAGGGAATAATTCACCCCTCCACTTT
j_call: TRBJ1-6
v_call: TRBV11-3
d_call: TRBD1
clone_size: many

cdr3_aa: CASSLTRGTGSSPLHF
cdr3_nt: TGTGCCAGCAGCTTAACGCGGGGGACAGGGTCTTCACCCCTCCACTTT
j_call: TRBJ1-6
v_call: TRBV11-3
d_call: TRBD1
clone_size: medium-sized

cdr3_aa: CASSVDVGNSPLHF
cdr3_nt: TGTGCCAGCAGCGTAGATGTCGGTAATTCACCCCTCCACTTT
j_call: TRBJ1-6
v_call: TRBV9
d_call: -
clone_size: -

cdr3_aa: CPGSLICEQSRANVLTF
cdr3_nt: TGTCCTGGGAGTTTGATATGCGAACAAAGTCGGGCCAACGTCCTGACTTTC
j_call: TRBJ2-6
v_call: TRBV22-1
d_call: -
clone_size: -

cdr3_aa: CAWSAGQEQPQHF
cdr3_nt: TGTGCCTGGAGTGCCGGACAGGAGCAGCCCCAGCATTTT
j_call: TRBJ1-5
v_call: TRBV30
d_call: TRBD1
clone_size: -

cdr3_aa: CASNSQTGTDNQPQHF
cdr3_nt: TGTGCCAGCAATTCTCAAACCGGGACTGACAATCAGCCCCAGCATTTT
j_call: TRBJ1-5
v_call: TRBV28
d_call: -
clone_size: -

cdr3_aa: CASSAGTGNEKLFF
cdr3_nt: TGTGCCAGCAGCGCCGGGACAGGGAACGAAAAACTGTTTTTT
j_call: TRBJ1-4
v_call: TRBV11-3
d_call: TRBD1
clone_size: medium-sized

cdr3_aa: CASGLATTPGELFF
cdr3_nt: TGTGCTAGTGGTTTGGCTACCACTCCCGGGGAGCTGTTTTTT
j_call: TRBJ2-2
v_call: TRBV12-5
d_call: -
clone_size: -

cdr3_aa: CASSTTTGGGQETQYF
cdr3_nt: TGTGCCAGTAGTACCACGACAGGGGGCGGGCAAGAGACCCAGTACTTC
j_call: TRBJ2-5
v_call: TRBV19
d_call: TRBD1
clone_size: -

cdr3_aa: CASSPRSQRGYTF
cdr3_nt: TGTGCCAGCAGTCCACGAAGCCAAAGGGGCTACACCTTC
j_call: TRBJ1-2
v_call: TRBV6-8
d_call: -
clone_size: few

cdr3_aa: CATSRVRADHEQYF
cdr3_nt: TGTGCCACCAGCAGAGTCCGAGCGGACCACGAGCAGTACTTC
j_call: TRBJ2-7
v_call: TRBV15
d_call: -
clone_size: -

cdr3_aa: CASSANLGANTEAFF
cdr3_nt: TGTGCCAGCAGCGCCAATCTAGGGGCCAACACTGAAGCTTTCTTT
j_call: TRBJ1-1
v_call: TRBV11-3
d_call: -
clone_size: medium-sized

cdr3_aa: CASSSRGRNEQFF
cdr3_nt: TGTGCCAGCAGTTCCAGGGGGCGTAATGAGCAGTTCTTC
j_call: TRBJ2-1
v_call: TRBV6-8
d_call: TRBD1
clone_size: few

cdr3_aa: CASSPNRGYKEAFF
cdr3_nt: TGCGCCAGCAGCCCCAATAGGGGGTACAAAGAAGCTTTCTTT
j_call: TRBJ1-1
v_call: TRBV23-1
d_call: -
clone_size: few

cdr3_aa: CASSLERHASSYEQYF
cdr3_nt: TGTGCCAGCAGCTTAGAGAGACACGCGAGCTCCTACGAGCAGTACTTC
j_call: TRBJ2-7
v_call: TRBV11-3
d_call: -
clone_size: medium-sized

cdr3_aa: CASKVGGEGAKNIQYF
cdr3_nt: TGTGCCAGCAAGGTAGGCGGGGAAGGAGCCAAAAACATTCAGTACTTC
j_call: TRBJ2-4
v_call: TRBV11-1
d_call: -
clone_size: -

cdr3_aa: CASSLTIGSTDTQYF
cdr3_nt: TGTGCCAGCAGCTTAACGATCGGCAGCACAGATACGCAGTATTTT
j_call: TRBJ2-3
v_call: TRBV11-3
d_call: -
clone_size: medium-sized

cdr3_aa: CASIGPGPRGRPQHF
cdr3_nt: TGTGCCAGCATCGGACCCGGGCCCAGGGGGAGACCCCAGCATTTT
j_call: TRBJ1-5
v_call: TRBV6-7
d_call: TRBD1
clone_size: -

cdr3_aa: CASRRTDSTDTQYF
cdr3_nt: TGTGCCAGCAGACGGACAGATAGCACAGATACGCAGTATTTT
j_call: TRBJ2-3
v_call: TRBV9
d_call: -
clone_size: -

cdr3_aa: CAWSVGDHQPQHF
cdr3_nt: TGTGCCTGGAGTGTGGGGGATCATCAGCCCCAGCATTTT
j_call: TRBJ1-5
v_call: TRBV30
d_call: -
clone_size: few

cdr3_aa: CASSLWVGQVYNEQFF
cdr3_nt: TGTGCCAGCAGCTTGTGGGTAGGACAGGTCTACAATGAGCAGTTCTTC
j_call: TRBJ2-1
v_call: TRBV11-3
d_call: TRBD1
clone_size: large

cdr3_aa: CASTPMGGWLEQYF
cdr3_nt: TGTGCCAGCACCCCCATGGGTGGGTGGCTCGAGCAGTACTTC
j_call: TRBJ2-7
v_call: TRBV12-5
d_call: -
clone_size: medium-sized

cdr3_aa: CASSQERLAGVWNNEQFF
cdr3_nt: TGCGCCAGCAGCCAAGAACGGCTAGCGGGGGTTTGGAACAATGAGCAGTTCTTC
j_call: TRBJ2-1
v_call: TRBV1
d_call: -
clone_size: -

cdr3_aa: CASSVEAGTGTGYTF
cdr3_nt: TGTGCCAGCAGCGTAGAGGCGGGGACAGGGACTGGCTACACCTTC
j_call: TRBJ1-2
v_call: TRBV9
d_call: TRBD1
clone_size: few

cdr3_aa: CASSYTGQETQYF
cdr3_nt: TGTGCCAGCAGCTACACAGGGCAGGAGACCCAGTACTTC
j_call: TRBJ2-5
v_call: TRBV7-2
d_call: -
clone_size: -

cdr3_aa: CASSFRTGRTYEQYF
cdr3_nt: TGTGCCAGCAGCTTTCGGACAGGGAGGACCTACGAGCAGTACTTC
j_call: TRBJ2-7
v_call: TRBV11-3
d_call: TRBD1
clone_size: medium-sized